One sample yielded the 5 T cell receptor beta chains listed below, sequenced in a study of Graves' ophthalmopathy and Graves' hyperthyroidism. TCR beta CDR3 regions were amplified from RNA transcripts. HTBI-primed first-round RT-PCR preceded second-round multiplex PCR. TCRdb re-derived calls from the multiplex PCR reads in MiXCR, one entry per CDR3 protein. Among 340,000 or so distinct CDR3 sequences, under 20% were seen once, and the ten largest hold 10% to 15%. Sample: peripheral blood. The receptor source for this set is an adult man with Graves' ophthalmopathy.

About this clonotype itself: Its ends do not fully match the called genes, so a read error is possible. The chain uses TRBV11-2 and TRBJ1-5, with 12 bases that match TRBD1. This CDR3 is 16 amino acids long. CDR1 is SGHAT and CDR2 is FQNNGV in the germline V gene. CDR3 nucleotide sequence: TGCGCCAGCAGCTTGGGTCCGGGACAGGGGGCCAAGCCCCAGCATTTT. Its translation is CASSLGPGQGAKPQHF.

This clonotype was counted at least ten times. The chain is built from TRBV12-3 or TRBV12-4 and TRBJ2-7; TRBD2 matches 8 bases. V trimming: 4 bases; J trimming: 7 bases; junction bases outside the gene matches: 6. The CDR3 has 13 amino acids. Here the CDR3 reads CASSSGGAGEQYF. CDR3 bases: TGTGCCAGCAGTTCCGGGGGGGCTGGTGAGCAGTACTTC.

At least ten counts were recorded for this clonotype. The CDR3, as DNA: TGTGCCAGCAGCCGGGACAGGGCGGGCGGGGAGCTGTTTTTT. This translates into CASSRDRAGGELFF. The chain employs TRBV7-8 and TRBJ2-2; TRBD1 matches 9 bases. The V segment lost 5 bases and the J segment 7 bases; nucleotides outside the gene matches: 5. In germline, CDR1 is SGHVS, CDR2 FQNEAQ. This CDR3 comprises 14 residues.

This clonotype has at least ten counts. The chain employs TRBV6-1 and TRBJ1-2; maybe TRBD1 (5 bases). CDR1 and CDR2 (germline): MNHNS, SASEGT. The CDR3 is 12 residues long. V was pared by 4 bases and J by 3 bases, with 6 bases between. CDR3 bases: TGTGCCAGCAGTGCGACAGACTATGGCTACACCTTC. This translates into CASSATDYGYTF.

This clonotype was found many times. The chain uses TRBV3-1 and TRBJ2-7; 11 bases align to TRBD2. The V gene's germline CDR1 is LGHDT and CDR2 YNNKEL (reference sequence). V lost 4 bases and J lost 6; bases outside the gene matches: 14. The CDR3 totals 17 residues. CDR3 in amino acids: CASSPVGLGLAGPEQYF. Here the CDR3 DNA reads TGTGCCAGCAGCCCCGTCGGGCTTGGACTAGCGGGTCCCGAGCAGTACTTC.